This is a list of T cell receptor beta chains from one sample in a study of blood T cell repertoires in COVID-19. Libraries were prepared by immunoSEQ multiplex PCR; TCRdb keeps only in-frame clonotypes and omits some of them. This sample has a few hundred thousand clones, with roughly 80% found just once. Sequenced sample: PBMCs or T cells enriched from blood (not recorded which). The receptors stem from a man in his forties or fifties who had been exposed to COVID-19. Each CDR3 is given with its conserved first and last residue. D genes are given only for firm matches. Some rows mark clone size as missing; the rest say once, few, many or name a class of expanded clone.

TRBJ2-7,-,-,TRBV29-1,TGCAGCGCTTCTGACCCCAGTGCGGTTTACGAGCAGTACTTC,CSASDPSAVYEQYF
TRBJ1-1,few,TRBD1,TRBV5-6,TGTGCCAGCAGCCCGACAGGGGCCCCTAACACTGAAGCTTTCTTT,CASSPTGAPNTEAFF
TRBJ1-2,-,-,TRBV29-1,TGCAGCGTTTTGTCACCTGCGGGCGACTATGGCTACACCTTC,CSVLSPAGDYGYTF
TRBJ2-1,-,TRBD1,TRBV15,TGTGCCACCAGCCCCCGCATTGGGACAGGGTATGGCAATGAGCAGTTCTTC,CATSPRIGTGYGNEQFF
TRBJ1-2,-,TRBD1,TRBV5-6,TGTGCCAGCAGCTTCTCAGGGGGCGACTATGGCTACACCTTC,CASSFSGGDYGYTF
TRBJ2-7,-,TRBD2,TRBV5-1,TGCGCCAGCAGCTTAGGACTAGTTGGCGAGCAGTACTTC,CASSLGLVGEQYF
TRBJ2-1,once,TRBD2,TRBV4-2,TGTGCCAGCAGCCAAGAGGGACTAGCGGGATTGTACAATGAGCAGTTCTTC,CASSQEGLAGLYNEQFF
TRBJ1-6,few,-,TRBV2,TGTGCCAGCAGTGGATTAGGAGTCTCCTATAATTCACCCCTCCACTTT,CASSGLGVSYNSPLHF
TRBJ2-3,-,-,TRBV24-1,TGTGCCACCAGTGATTTTACAGCAGGAGATACGCAGTATTTT,CATSDFTAGDTQYF
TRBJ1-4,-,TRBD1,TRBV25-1,TGTGCCAGCAGTGGGGGACAGGTTAATGAAAAACTGTTTTTT,CASSGGQVNEKLFF
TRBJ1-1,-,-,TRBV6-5,TGTGCCATTGCAGGGGCGATGAACACTGAAGCTTTCTTT,CAIAGAMNTEAFF
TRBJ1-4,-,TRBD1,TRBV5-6,TGTGCCAGCTGTTTGGACAGGGGTGAAAAACTGTTTTTT,CASCLDRGEKLFF
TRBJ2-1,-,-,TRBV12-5,TGTGCTAGTGGTCCCTCGGGACTGTCCTACAATGAGCAGTTCTTC,CASGPSGLSYNEQFF
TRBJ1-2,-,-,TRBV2,TGTGCCAGCAGTGTAAGGGGTACTAACTATGGCTACACCTTC,CASSVRGTNYGYTF
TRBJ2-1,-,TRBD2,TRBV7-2,TGTGCCAGCAGGGCCGGGACTAGCACGAACAATGAGCAGTTCTTC,CASRAGTSTNNEQFF
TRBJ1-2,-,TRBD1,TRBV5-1,TGCGCCAGCACCTCTGGGACAGCAAGCGCTTTGAATGGCTACACCTTC,CASTSGTASALNGYTF
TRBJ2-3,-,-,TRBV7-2,TGTGCCAGCAGCGCTTCAGTTAGCACAGATACGCAGTATTTT,CASSASVSTDTQYF
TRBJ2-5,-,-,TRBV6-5,TGTGCCAGCACGAAGGGGGGGTCATTTCAAGAGACCCAGTACTTC,CASTKGGSFQETQYF
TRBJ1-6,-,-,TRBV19,TGTGCCAGTAGTATAACGGGGGGCAGGAGATATTCACCCCTCCACTTT,CASSITGGRRYSPLHF
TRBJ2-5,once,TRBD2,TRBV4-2,TGTGCCAGCAGCCAAGCCGATATAGCGGGAGAAGAGACCCAGTACTTC,CASSQADIAGEETQYF
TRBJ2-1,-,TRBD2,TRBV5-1,TGCGCCAGCAGCTTGGAGGGACTAGACTACAATGAGCAGTTCTTC,CASSLEGLDYNEQFF
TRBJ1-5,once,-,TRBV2,TGTGCCAGCAGTCTTCAGGGAAATCAGCCCCAGCATTTT,CASSLQGNQPQHF
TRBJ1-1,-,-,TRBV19,TGTGCCAGTTCCGCCCTTGACAGCCCCGGCAGGGCTGAAGCTTTCTTT,CASSALDSPGRAEAFF
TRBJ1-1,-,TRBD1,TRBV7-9,TGTGCCAGCAGCTGGGTAACAGGGGGCAACACTGAAGCTTTCTTT,CASSWVTGGNTEAFF
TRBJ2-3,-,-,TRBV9,TGTGCCAGCAGCGTTGGACAGATGAGCACAGATACGCAGTATTTT,CASSVGQMSTDTQYF
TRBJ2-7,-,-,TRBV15,TGTGCCACCATTAAGAGTGGGAGAATCGACGACGAGCAGTACTTC,CATIKSGRIDDEQYF
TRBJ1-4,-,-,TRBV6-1,TGTGTCACAGGGCACCCTACTAATGAAAAACTGTTTTTT,CVTGHPTNEKLFF
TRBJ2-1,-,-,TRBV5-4,TGTGCCACCACCTCTAGTAACGATGAGCAGTTCTTC,CATTSSNDEQFF
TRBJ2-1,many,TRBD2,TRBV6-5,TGTGCCAGCCGTAGCGGGAGGACCCTCAATGAGCAGTTCTTC,CASRSGRTLNEQFF
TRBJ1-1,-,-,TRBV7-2,TGTGCCAGCAGCTCGGGAGGGTGGTGGAACACTGAAGCTTTCTTT,CASSSGGWWNTEAFF
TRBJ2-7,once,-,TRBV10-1,TGCGCCAGCAGTGAGTCTTTGGACTTTCCATCCGAGCAGTACTTC,CASSESLDFPSEQYF
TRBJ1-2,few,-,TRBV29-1,TGCAGCGTTGACTCGAGGGCAGTCCCCTCAGGAGGCTACACCTTC,CSVDSRAVPSGGYTF
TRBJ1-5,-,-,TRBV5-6,TGTGCCAGCAGCTTGGGAGGGCTTGGCAATCAGCCCCAGCATTTT,CASSLGGLGNQPQHF
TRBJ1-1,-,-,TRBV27,TGTGCCAGCAGTTTAAGTCAGGCCTTGGGAGCTTTCTTT,CASSLSQALGAFF
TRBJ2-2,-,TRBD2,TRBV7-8,TGTGCCAGCAGCTCGACGGTAGCGGGAGGTATAAACACCGGGGAGCTGTTTTTT,CASSSTVAGGINTGELFF
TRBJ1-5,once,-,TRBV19,TGTGCCAGTAGTAGCCCATCAGATAGCAATCAGCCCCAGCATTTT,CASSSPSDSNQPQHF
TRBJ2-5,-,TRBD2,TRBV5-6,TGTGCCAGCAGCCCCCGGCGGGCTAGCGGGAGTTGGGAGACCCAGTACTTC,CASSPRRASGSWETQYF
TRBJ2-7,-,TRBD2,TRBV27,TGTGCCAGCAGTGCTGCCGGGACTAGCGGGAGGGCCAGCCGGGTTGAGCAGTACTTC,CASSAAGTSGRASRVEQYF
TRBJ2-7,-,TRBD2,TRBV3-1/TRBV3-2,TGTGCCAGCAGCCCCCCCCGAGCGGGAGTAAGGGGCGAGCAGTACTTC,CASSPPRAGVRGEQYF
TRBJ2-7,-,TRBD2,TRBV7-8,TGTGCCAGCAGCTATCGACTAGCACCGACCTACGAGCAGTACTTC,CASSYRLAPTYEQYF
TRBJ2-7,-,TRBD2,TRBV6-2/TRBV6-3,TGTGCCAGCAGCCCCGGGACTAGCAGACACGAGCAGTACTTC,CASSPGTSRHEQYF
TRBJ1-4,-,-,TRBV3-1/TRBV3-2,TGTGCCAGCAGCCAAGAGTCAGGGTTTAGCGAAAAACTGTTTTTT,CASSQESGFSEKLFF
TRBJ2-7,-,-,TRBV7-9,TGTGCCAGCAGCGCGTACGAGCAGTACTTC,CASSAYEQYF
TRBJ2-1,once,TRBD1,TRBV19,TGTGCCAGTAGTATCTCTAGGACAGGGGGCTACAATGAGCAGTTCTTC,CASSISRTGGYNEQFF
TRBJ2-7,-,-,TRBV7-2,TGTGCCAGCAGCAAATCTCTCTACGAGCAGTACTTC,CASSKSLYEQYF
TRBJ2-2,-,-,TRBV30,TGTGCCTGGTTTCCCCTGCGGGCCACCGGGGAGCTGTTTTTT,CAWFPLRATGELFF
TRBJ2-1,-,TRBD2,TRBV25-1,TGTGCCGGTAGGATCGGGACTAGCGGGAGGGTCCCCAATGAGCAGTTCTTC,CAGRIGTSGRVPNEQFF
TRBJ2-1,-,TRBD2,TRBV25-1,TGTGCCAGCAGTGAAGTCGGGACTAGCGGGTTTAATGAGCAGTTCTTC,CASSEVGTSGFNEQFF
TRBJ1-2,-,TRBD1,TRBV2,TGTGCCAGCAGATGGGGACAGAACTATGGCTACACCTTC,CASRWGQNYGYTF
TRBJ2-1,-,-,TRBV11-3,TGTGCCAGCAGCTTGTACACGAGCGGATCTTACAATGAGCAGTTCTTC,CASSLYTSGSYNEQFF
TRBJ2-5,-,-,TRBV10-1,TGCGCCAGCAGTGTACGGGGCCAAGAGACCCAGTACTTC,CASSVRGQETQYF
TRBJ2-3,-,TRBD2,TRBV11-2,TGTGCCAGCAGCTTAGCTGGTATCACAAGCGGGGCCACAGATACGCAGTATTTT,CASSLAGITSGATDTQYF